Listed below are T cell receptor beta chains from one sample, sequenced in a study of T-cell reconstitution after alpha-beta-depleted transplantation in children. MiXCR, run by TCRdb on the PCR reads, gives a single entry per CDR3 protein. The profile shows over 200,000 distinct CDR3 sequences, roughly 15% of them singletons. The material sequenced was PBMCs, mostly from graft donor cells, taken 360 days after TCRalphabeta/CD19-depleted stem cell transplant. These receptors came from a male patient between 2 and 10 years old who had a stem cell transplant for acute lymphoblastic leukemia, so the T cells may come from the graft donor. The CDR3 runs from the conserved cysteine through the conserved F or W. The order of the fields is J gene, D gene, clone size, V gene, CDR3 protein, CDR3 DNA. A D gene is named only where the DNA matches it firmly. Rows may omit the clone size; those that give it use once, few, many or a size class.

j_gene: TRBJ2-5; d_gene: TRBD2; abundance: few; v_gene: TRBV7-7; CDR3aa: CASSLGLTSGKETQYF; CDR3nt: TGTGCCAGCAGCTTAGGTCTGACTAGCGGAAAAGAGACCCAGTACTTC
j_gene: TRBJ2-5; d_gene: .; abundance: .; v_gene: TRBV6-5; CDR3aa: CASSSWNPKETQYF; CDR3nt: TGTGCCAGCAGTTCCTGGAATCCCAAGGAGACCCAGTACTTC
j_gene: TRBJ2-7; d_gene: .; abundance: few; v_gene: TRBV27; CDR3aa: CASTPGPGSSYEQYF; CDR3nt: TGTGCCAGCACTCCAGGGCCCGGGAGCTCCTACGAGCAGTACTTC
j_gene: TRBJ2-3; d_gene: .; abundance: .; v_gene: TRBV29-1; CDR3aa: CSASGDGGSTDTQYF; CDR3nt: TGCAGCGCCTCGGGGGACGGTGGGAGTACAGATACGCAGTATTTT
j_gene: TRBJ2-2; d_gene: .; abundance: many; v_gene: TRBV5-1; CDR3aa: CASTGQNTGELFF; CDR3nt: TGCGCCAGCACTGGACAGAACACCGGGGAGCTGTTTTTT
j_gene: TRBJ2-4; d_gene: .; abundance: .; v_gene: TRBV5-1; CDR3aa: CASTQGTIQYF; CDR3nt: TGCGCCAGCACCCAAGGGACAATTCAGTACTTC
j_gene: TRBJ2-1; d_gene: TRBD2; abundance: .; v_gene: TRBV18; CDR3aa: CASSTRLAVDNEQFF; CDR3nt: TGTGCCAGCTCTACTAGACTAGCGGTAGACAATGAGCAGTTCTTC
j_gene: TRBJ2-2; d_gene: TRBD1; abundance: .; v_gene: TRBV6-2/TRBV6-3; CDR3aa: CASSWTGTNTGELFF; CDR3nt: TGTGCCAGCTCATGGACAGGGACGAACACCGGGGAGCTGTTTTTT
j_gene: TRBJ1-6; d_gene: TRBD1; abundance: .; v_gene: TRBV20-1; CDR3aa: CSAVRGLGRNSPLHF; CDR3nt: TGCAGTGCCGTCAGGGGGCTAGGGCGGAATTCACCCCTCCACTTT
j_gene: TRBJ1-2; d_gene: TRBD1; abundance: few; v_gene: TRBV12-3/TRBV12-4; CDR3aa: CASTFPQGQGAFGYTF; CDR3nt: TGTGCCAGCACCTTCCCCCAGGGACAGGGGGCTTTTGGCTACACCTTC
j_gene: TRBJ1-1; d_gene: .; abundance: .; v_gene: TRBV11-2; CDR3aa: CASSPRLNEAFF; CDR3nt: TGTGCCAGCAGCCCCCGATTGAATGAAGCTTTCTTT
j_gene: TRBJ1-2; d_gene: TRBD1; abundance: .; v_gene: TRBV5-6; CDR3aa: CASSAWDRTYGYTF; CDR3nt: TGTGCCAGCAGCGCCTGGGACAGGACTTATGGCTACACCTTC
j_gene: TRBJ1-1; d_gene: .; abundance: .; v_gene: TRBV28; CDR3aa: CASETIDGLNTEAFF; CDR3nt: TGTGCCAGCGAAACGATCGACGGATTGAACACTGAAGCTTTCTTT
j_gene: TRBJ2-2; d_gene: TRBD2; abundance: many; v_gene: TRBV24-1; CDR3aa: CATSDRTSGSGELFF; CDR3nt: TGTGCCACCAGTGATCGGACTAGCGGAAGCGGGGAGCTGTTTTTT
j_gene: TRBJ2-3; d_gene: .; abundance: .; v_gene: TRBV7-2; CDR3aa: CASLERVTTDTQYF; CDR3nt: TGTGCCAGCCTGGAGAGGGTTACCACAGATACGCAGTATTTT
j_gene: TRBJ2-4; d_gene: .; abundance: few; v_gene: TRBV29-1; CDR3aa: CSVRARFVDIQYF; CDR3nt: TGCAGCGTTCGGGCCCGGTTTGTGGACATTCAGTACTTC